The subject of this entry is one T cell receptor beta chain. Measured with immunoSEQ multiplex PCR; TCRdb has only the in-frame clones, and not every one. The profile shows 25,000 to 30,000 clones, 82% of them singletons. Germline V gives CDR1 ENHRY, CDR2 SYGVKD. Trimming removed 0 bases from V and 7 bases from J, with 21 bases in between. The CDR3 runs 18 residues. The data belong to a study of preoperative IRX-2 immunotherapy in early breast cancer. The treatment denotes: preoperative locoregional IRX-2 cytokine immunotherapy. Samples came from a phase Ib trial of preoperative locoregional IRX-2 cytokine immunotherapy.

V and J are TRBV10-3 and TRBJ2-2, with a tentative D call TRBD2 (6 bases). The receptor was derived from a human donor with breast cancer. Sampling was performed from a patient treated with IRX-2 immunotherapy. The CDR3 reads CAISESNQRGREVGELFF. The CDR3 nucleotides read TGTGCCATCAGTGAGTCGAATCAGAGAGGCAGGGAGGTCGGGGAGCTGTTTTTT.